These 2 T cell receptor beta chains were all obtained from the same sample, sequenced in a study of cytomegalovirus exposure and HLA in healthy donors. Primers: 60 Vbeta forward and 13 Jbeta reverse. TCRdb's table, derived via immunoSEQ multiplex PCR, lists solely in-frame clones and lacks some. The repertoire holds 170,000 or so clones, approximately 80% seen once, with about 7% in the top ten. The source material was PBMCs. All receptors come from a man between 25 and 39 years old in good health and CMV-seropositive.

This clone was recorded a few times. The CDR3 bases are TGTGCCAGCAGCTTAGGTGGGACAGAGGATGAAAAACTGTTTTTT. Its protein product is CASSLGGTEDEKLFF. The rearrangement uses TRBV11-3 and TRBJ1-4, with 7 bases lining up with TRBD1. This CDR3 is 15 amino acids long. Germline loops: CDR1 SGHNT, CDR2 YENEEA. The junction had 5 bases not matched to a gene; V was cut back by 1 base and J by 6 bases.

CDR3 residues: CASSNHMTGELFF. CDR3 DNA: TGCGCCAGCAGTAACCACATGACCGGGGAGCTGTTTTTT. The chain uses TRBV10-1 and TRBJ2-2; no clear D. This CDR3 has 13 amino acids. Germline CDR1 WNHNN, CDR2 SYGVQD (reference sequence). Trimming pared 5 bases from V and 5 bases from J, leaving 9 bases between.